A selection of T cell receptor beta chains follows, all from one sample in a study of Graves' ophthalmopathy and Graves' hyperthyroidism. Each CDR3 protein gets one entry after TCRdb re-called the multiplex PCR reads with MiXCR. The sample includes 200,000 to 250,000 distinct CDR3 sequences, under 25% of them seen just once. Sequenced: peripheral blood. The origin of the receptors is a woman between 45 and 65 years old with Graves' ophthalmopathy. Both conserved end residues are part of each CDR3. A D gene is named only where the DNA matches it firmly. Clone size is shown for a subset of rows, as once, few, many or a class of expanded clone.

cdr3_aa,cdr3_nt,clone_size,v_call,j_call,d_call
CASTAGGFRSGPQHF,TGTGCCAGTACCGCTGGGGGGTTTCGTTCCGGACCCCAGCATTTT,many,TRBV19,TRBJ1-5,-
CASSLVWGQGSGANVLTF,TGTGCCAGCAGCTTAGTCTGGGGACAGGGTAGTGGGGCCAACGTCCTGACTTTC,few,TRBV11-2,TRBJ2-6,TRBD1
CASSRLAGVSYEQYF,TGTGCCAGCTCACGACTAGCGGGAGTCTCCTACGAGCAGTACTTC,-,TRBV18,TRBJ2-7,TRBD2
CASSQDWTRYEQYF,TGTGCCAGCAGCCAAGATTGGACACGGTACGAGCAGTACTTC,many,TRBV3-1,TRBJ2-7,-
CSARGLLREGNEQYF,TGCAGTGCTAGAGGCCTCCTCAGGGAGGGGAACGAGCAGTACTTC,many,TRBV20-1,TRBJ2-7,TRBD2
CATLRQGAVYGANVLTF,TGTGCCACCCTGCGACAGGGGGCGGTTTATGGGGCCAACGTCCTGACTTTC,-,TRBV19,TRBJ2-6,TRBD1
CASSPKIRDRSNQPQHF,TGTGCCAGCAGTCCGAAAATCAGGGATAGGAGCAATCAGCCCCAGCATTTT,many,TRBV27,TRBJ1-5,-
CATSDPAGTEETQYF,TGTGCCACCAGTGATCCAGCCGGGACGGAAGAGACCCAGTACTTC,many,TRBV24-1,TRBJ2-5,-
CASSLGLAGFGEQYF,TGTGCCAGCAGTTTGGGACTAGCGGGATTTGGCGAGCAGTACTTC,-,TRBV12-3/TRBV12-4,TRBJ2-7,TRBD2
CASTARGVQPQHF,TGTGCCAGCACCGCCCGGGGTGTGCAGCCCCAGCATTTT,many,TRBV12-3/TRBV12-4,TRBJ1-5,-
CASSPDRGGQPQHF,TGTGCCAGCAGTCCAGACAGGGGAGGCCAGCCCCAGCATTTT,many,TRBV6-1,TRBJ1-5,TRBD1
CASSINGARFTEAFF,TGTGCCAGTAGTATCAACGGGGCTAGATTTACTGAAGCTTTCTTT,few,TRBV19,TRBJ1-1,-
CASSRTTSGSVETQYF,TGTGCCAGCAGCCGGACGACTAGCGGGAGTGTAGAGACCCAGTACTTC,many,TRBV28,TRBJ2-5,TRBD2
CASIPVGSYEQYF,TGTGCCAGCATTCCCGTGGGGTCCTACGAGCAGTACTTC,many,TRBV2,TRBJ2-7,-
CASSAGGKASNTEAFF,TGTGCCAGCAGTGCGGGGGGCAAGGCATCGAACACTGAAGCTTTCTTT,many,TRBV28,TRBJ1-1,-
CASSPPGEDGYTF,TGTGCCAGCAGTCCTCCGGGGGAGGATGGCTACACCTTC,many,TRBV2,TRBJ1-2,-
CASSIPKDSQRHF,TGTGCCAGTAGTATACCGAAGGACAGCCAAAGGCATTTT,few,TRBV19,TRBJ1-5,-
CAISEPGQGVPEAFF,TGTGCCATCAGTGAGCCGGGACAGGGCGTCCCTGAAGCTTTCTTT,many,TRBV10-3,TRBJ1-1,TRBD1
CATGDSDHTEAFF,TGTGCCACCGGCGACAGCGACCATACTGAAGCTTTCTTT,many,TRBV24-1,TRBJ1-1,-
CASSLWAGGNEQYF,TGTGCCAGCAGTTTATGGGCCGGCGGGAACGAGCAGTACTTC,once,TRBV28,TRBJ2-7,-
CASWAGRQPQHF,TGTGCCAGCTGGGCAGGGCGGCAGCCCCAGCATTTT,many,TRBV6-2/TRBV6-3,TRBJ1-5,-
CASSITVGSGELFF,TGTGCCAGTAGTATAACTGTAGGGTCCGGGGAGCTGTTTTTT,-,TRBV19,TRBJ2-2,-
CSARSLAGQETQYF,TGCAGTGCTAGATCACTAGCGGGTCAAGAGACCCAGTACTTC,many,TRBV20-1,TRBJ2-5,TRBD2
CASSRGPGQNSYEQYF,TGTGCCAGCTCACGGGGACCGGGACAGAACTCCTACGAGCAGTACTTC,many,TRBV18,TRBJ2-7,TRBD1
CATSRVGQTGTEAFF,TGTGCCACCAGCAGAGTTGGGCAGACGGGCACTGAAGCTTTCTTT,many,TRBV15,TRBJ1-1,-
CSVAGQHQETQYF,TGCAGCGTTGCGGGACAGCACCAAGAGACCCAGTACTTC,once,TRBV29-1,TRBJ2-5,TRBD1
CASSPLPGTSGNTGELFF,TGTGCCAGCAGTCCCCTCCCCGGGACTAGCGGGAACACCGGGGAGCTGTTTTTT,-,TRBV27,TRBJ2-2,TRBD2
CASSLAREVREQYF,TGCGCCAGCAGCTTGGCCAGGGAGGTTCGCGAGCAGTACTTC,many,TRBV5-1,TRBJ2-7,-
CASSAWADQPQHF,TGCGCCAGCAGCGCATGGGCTGATCAGCCCCAGCATTTT,-,TRBV5-1,TRBJ1-5,-
CATKRAGGPGETQYF,TGTGCCACCAAACGAGCGGGAGGGCCAGGAGAGACCCAGTACTTC,many,TRBV12-3/TRBV12-4,TRBJ2-5,TRBD2
CASSLGPILQQYF,TGTGCCAGCAGTTTAGGACCGATCCTTCAGCAGTACTTC,-,TRBV28,TRBJ2-7,-
CASSLRTTGVGYTF,TGTGCCAGCAGCCTTCGGACGACAGGGGTCGGCTACACCTTC,many,TRBV2,TRBJ1-2,TRBD1
CASSYSRGTGELFF,TGTGCCAGCAGTTACTCGAGGGGCACCGGGGAGCTGTTTTTT,many,TRBV6-5,TRBJ2-2,-
CSVAPASSYEQYF,TGCAGCGTTGCTCCCGCGAGCTCCTACGAGCAGTACTTC,-,TRBV29-1,TRBJ2-7,-
CASRSGDRPLNTEAFF,TGCGCCAGCAGATCTGGGGACAGACCCTTGAACACTGAAGCTTTCTTT,few,TRBV5-1,TRBJ1-1,TRBD1
CASSEQGRYGYTF,TGTGCCAGCAGTGAGCAGGGGCGCTATGGCTACACCTTC,many,TRBV6-1,TRBJ1-2,-
CASSLGGQETQYF,TGCGCCAGCAGTCTAGGAGGTCAAGAGACCCAGTACTTC,many,TRBV5-1,TRBJ2-5,-
CASSQGVGSSPLHF,TGCGCCAGCAGCCAAGGGGTTGGGAGCTCACCCCTCCACTTT,once,TRBV4-1,TRBJ1-6,-
CASSYIQGSSGANVLTF,TGTGCCAGCAGTTATATACAGGGGTCCTCCGGGGCCAACGTCCTGACTTTC,few,TRBV27,TRBJ2-6,TRBD1
CASSVIQGANYGYTF,TGTGCCAGCAGCGTAATACAGGGGGCGAACTATGGCTACACCTTC,many,TRBV7-9,TRBJ1-2,TRBD1
CASSLGLAAPAVQETQYF,TGCGCCAGCAGTTTAGGACTAGCGGCCCCGGCCGTTCAAGAGACCCAGTACTTC,many,TRBV5-1,TRBJ2-5,TRBD2
CASSSRNNQPQHF,TGTGCCAGCAGTTCTCGGAACAATCAGCCCCAGCATTTT,many,TRBV6-5,TRBJ1-5,-